The TCR beta chain described here comes from a study of cytomegalovirus exposure and HLA in healthy donors. Across the whole study: The Caucasian-associated ancestry cluster contained about four fifths of the approximately 420 genotyped donors.

Vbeta (60) and Jbeta (13) primers were used in the PCR. Assay: immunoSEQ multiplex PCR; the TCRdb copy retains only in-frame clones and omits some. The sample shows some 100,000 clones, 60% to 85% of them seen only once. Trimming cost V 3 bases and J 6 bases, with 11 bases left between them. In germline, CDR1 is SGDLS, CDR2 YYNGEE. This CDR3 has 13 amino acids. Study-wide results and limits: The study designated 150 to 200 TCR beta chains cytomegalovirus-associated. Most TCR beta V segments were productive about 90% or about 30% of the time in an earlier analysis. Through in vitro validation, a few CMV-associated chains were shown to be specific for CMV antigens.

On this clone itself: Its antigen is as yet unknown.

The sequenced material came from PBMCs. V gene TRBV9 combines with J gene TRBJ2-3; tentative D call: TRBD2 (5 bases). The clonotype originates from a man aged 50-60 years in good health and CMV-seronegative. CDR3 residues: CASSASPTDTQYF. CDR3 DNA: TGTGCCAGCAGCGCTAGCCCCACGGATACGCAGTATTTT.